This T cell receptor beta chain was observed in a study of blood T cell repertoires in COVID-19. Trimming removed 0 bases from V and 1 base from J, with 10 bases in between. The length of the CDR3 is 17 residues. Germline-derived CDR1 and CDR2 are LGHNA and YNFKEQ. In the original workflow: Estimated nucleated cell counts came from reference gene primer amplification. Assay: immunoSEQ multiplex PCR; the TCRdb copy retains only in-frame clones and omits some. V, J and clone size derive from that table, while D and trimming were established from the DNA sequence. The data hold roughly 280,000 clones, with about 87% observed a single time.

The receptor was derived from a woman aged 50 to 65 who had recovered from COVID-19. The sequenced material came from PBMCs or T cells enriched from blood (not recorded which). The rearrangement joins TRBV4-2 to TRBJ2-6; D perhaps matches TRBD1 (7 bases). This chain's CDR3 is CASSQDQGGSGANVLTF. The CDR3, as DNA: TGTGCCAGCAGCCAAGATCAGGGGGGATCTGGGGCCAACGTCCTGACTTTC.